This TCR beta chain was captured by sequencing in a study of blood T cell repertoires in COVID-19. Study details: Samples representing acute and convalescent COVID-19 were sourced from the United States, Italy and Spain.

Data came from immunoSEQ multiplex PCR; TCRdb stores just in-frame clones and leaves some out. There are roughly 140,000 clones in the sample; roughly nine tenths occur only once, and about 4.1% lies in the top ten. The CDR3 is 17 residues long. The V and J ends lost 0 bases and 0 bases respectively, with 13 bases between them. Germline lookup yields CDR1 SGHRS and CDR2 YFSETQ. V and J are TRBV5-1 and TRBJ2-1; D remains unclear. The clonotype was recovered from a woman aged 55 to 70 with active or convalescent COVID-19. Sequencing was done on a sample of peripheral blood. The DNA of the CDR3 is TGCGCCAGCAGCTTGGCCGTGAGCGCCGGCTCCTACAATGAGCAGTTCTTC. Its protein is CASSLAVSAGSYNEQFF.